This T cell receptor beta chain originates from a study of blood T cell repertoires in COVID-19. CDR3 length equals 19 residues. V dropped 6 bases and J dropped 2 bases, with 25 bases sitting between them. From germline, CDR1 is MNHEY and CDR2 SVGEGT. Sequencing was performed with immunoSEQ multiplex PCR; in TCRdb, only in-frame clones are kept and a portion is missing. The sample yields tens of thousands of clones, around nine tenths seen once. Specimen: peripheral blood. This rearrangement joins TRBV6-2 or TRBV6-3 to TRBJ2-2; maybe TRBD1 (6 bases). This TCR was sampled from a woman aged 80 or over with acute or convalescent COVID-19. This CDR3 is CASSSLRDTRKGNTGELFF. CDR3 nucleotide sequence: TGTGCCAGCAGCTCCCTCCGGGACACCCGCAAGGGTAACACCGGGGAGCTGTTTTTT.